Listed below are T cell receptor beta chains from one sample, sequenced in a study of post-analysis software for immune sequencing data. TCRdb analysed the PCR reads with MiXCR anew, one entry per CDR3 protein. This sample carries more than 350,000 distinct CDR3 sequences, roughly 40% of them seen once, and the ten largest clones take about 8%. Sequencing was done on a sample of blood. These receptors were collected from a girl aged 2 to 9 with multiple sclerosis. The CDR3 runs from the conserved cysteine through the conserved F or W. The D gene is left open where the match is weak. Clone size appears in some rows only: once, few, many, or a class for an expanded clone.

length,V,J,D,size,CDR3,DNA
14,TRBV7-2,TRBJ1-1,-,-,CASSIATRGEEAFF,TGTGCCAGCAGTATAGCTACACGCGGGGAGGAAGCTTTCTTT
14,TRBV20-1,TRBJ2-5,-,-,CSARDPKGKETQYF,TGCAGTGCTAGAGATCCGAAGGGGAAAGAGACCCAGTACTTC
17,TRBV14,TRBJ2-3,-,few,CASKSSSAEPSTDTQYF,TGTGCCAGCAAAAGCTCTAGCGCCGAACCAAGCACAGATACGCAGTATTTT
15,TRBV7-3,TRBJ2-3,TRBD2,-,CASSLYSGWSDTQYF,TGTGCCAGCAGCCTATATAGCGGGTGGTCAGATACGCAGTATTTT
15,TRBV10-3,TRBJ2-7,-,-,CAIRPDRDGPYEQYF,TGTGCCATCAGGCCAGACCGGGACGGACCCTACGAGCAGTACTTC
14,TRBV20-1,TRBJ2-3,TRBD2,-,CSARVAGGTDTQYF,TGCAGTGCTAGAGTAGCGGGGGGCACAGATACGCAGTATTTT
13,TRBV27,TRBJ2-1,-,-,CASSLTAVGEQFF,TGTGCCAGCAGTTTAACTGCCGTTGGTGAGCAGTTCTTC
18,TRBV21-1,TRBJ2-1,-,-,CASSKGTGGARGNNEQFF,TGTGCCAGCAGCAAGGGGACAGGGGGCGCGAGGGGTAACAATGAGCAGTTCTTC
15,TRBV28,TRBJ1-5,TRBD1,-,CASSSQGSYNQPQHF,TGTGCCAGCAGCTCACAGGGGAGTTACAATCAGCCCCAGCATTTT
14,TRBV6-5,TRBJ1-1,-,-,CASSYGGRTKKAFF,TGTGCCAGCAGTTATGGGGGCAGGACAAAGAAAGCTTTCTTT
14,TRBV29-1,TRBJ2-5,TRBD1,many,CSVPSIQGVETQYF,TGCAGCGTCCCGAGTATACAGGGGGTAGAGACCCAGTACTTC
14,TRBV5-1,TRBJ1-2,-,-,CASRDSGYNYGYTF,TGCGCCAGCAGGGATAGCGGATATAACTATGGCTACACCTTC
17,TRBV4-3,TRBJ2-3,TRBD1,few,CASSQEGQGRHIDTQYF,TGCGCCAGCAGCCAAGAAGGACAGGGCAGACACATAGATACGCAGTATTTT
15,TRBV6-5,TRBJ2-1,-,-,CASSYEAGSYNEQFF,TGTGCCAGCAGTTACGAGGCAGGGTCCTACAATGAGCAGTTCTTC
19,TRBV4-1,TRBJ1-4,-,-,CASSRIGPRQQIFNDKLFF,TGCGCCAGCAGCCGTATAGGGCCAAGACAACAGATCTTCAATGACAAACTGTTTTTT
12,TRBV7-6,TRBJ2-7,-,-,CASSREGGEQYF,TGTGCCAGCAGCAGAGAGGGGGGCGAGCAGTACTTC
15,TRBV27,TRBJ2-3,-,-,CASSFRGSGPDTQYF,TGTGCCAGCAGTTTTCGGGGCAGCGGCCCAGATACGCAGTATTTT
15,TRBV5-1,TRBJ2-5,TRBD2,-,CASSDISGTQETQYF,TGCGCCAGCAGCGACATTAGCGGGACTCAAGAGACCCAGTACTTC
15,TRBV4-1,TRBJ2-1,-,-,CASSQAGARDNEQFF,TGCGCCAGCAGCCAAGCGGGGGCTAGGGATAATGAGCAGTTCTTC
14,TRBV2,TRBJ1-2,TRBD1,-,CASSGNRGLYGYTF,TGTGCCAGCAGTGGGAACAGGGGTCTCTATGGCTACACCTTC
15,TRBV6-5,TRBJ1-1,-,-,CASSGPGVMDTEAFF,TGTGCCAGCAGTGGCCCCGGGGTCATGGACACTGAAGCTTTCTTT
13,TRBV20-1,TRBJ2-5,-,-,CSDKGLSQETQYF,TGCAGTGACAAGGGACTGTCACAAGAGACCCAGTACTTC
13,TRBV6-2/TRBV6-3,TRBJ2-7,-,-,CAGSVRRGLEQYF,TGTGCCGGCAGCGTTAGAAGGGGACTCGAGCAGTACTTC
13,TRBV7-7,TRBJ2-7,-,-,CASSFGRGDEQYF,TGTGCTAGCAGCTTCGGGCGAGGTGACGAGCAGTACTTC
14,TRBV5-1,TRBJ2-3,TRBD1,few,CASGQGLPTDTQYF,TGCGCCAGCGGACAGGGTCTCCCCACAGATACGCAGTATTTT
16,TRBV2,TRBJ1-2,TRBD1,many,CASSEALRDRGYGYTF,TGTGCCAGCAGTGAAGCGCTTAGGGACAGGGGATATGGCTACACCTTC
15,TRBV7-9,TRBJ2-3,TRBD2,-,CASSRIAGSTDTQYF,TGTGCCAGCAGCCGCATAGCGGGGAGCACAGATACGCAGTATTTT
11,TRBV20-1,TRBJ2-5,-,-,CSANDRETQYF,TGCAGTGCAAACGACCGAGAGACCCAGTACTTC
15,TRBV29-1,TRBJ2-7,TRBD1,few,CSVEGTTGTSYEQYF,TGCAGCGTTGAGGGAACGACAGGGACCTCATACGAGCAGTACTTC
16,TRBV29-1,TRBJ2-1,TRBD2,many,CSVEVELASSYNEQFF,TGCAGCGTTGAAGTGGAACTAGCGAGCTCCTACAATGAGCAGTTCTTC
17,TRBV7-9,TRBJ2-3,TRBD2,-,CASSAGAGEPRADTQYF,TGTGCCAGCAGCGCAGGCGCGGGGGAACCCCGGGCAGATACGCAGTATTTT
21,TRBV20-1,TRBJ2-1,TRBD2,-,CSARDERFRLAGVRSYNEQFF,TGCAGTGCTAGAGATGAAAGATTTAGACTAGCGGGAGTGCGTTCCTACAATGAGCAGTTCTTC
18,TRBV4-1,TRBJ2-7,-,-,CASSQGLLRRGVSYEQYF,TGCGCCAGCAGCCAAGGGTTATTGCGGCGGGGAGTCTCCTACGAGCAGTACTTC
16,TRBV6-5,TRBJ2-7,-,-,CASSYRGGQRSYEQYF,TGTGCCAGCAGTTACCGCGGAGGACAGCGGTCCTACGAGCAGTACTTC
19,TRBV27,TRBJ2-1,-,-,CASRTRFSFRTISYNEQFF,TGTGCCAGCAGAACCCGGTTCTCATTCCGTACTATATCCTACAATGAGCAGTTCTTC
14,TRBV20-1,TRBJ2-7,TRBD1,few,CSALRTGSIYEQYF,TGCAGTGCGCTAAGGACAGGGTCCATCTACGAGCAGTACTTC
15,TRBV5-1,TRBJ2-5,TRBD2,once,CASAVIAGAQETQYF,TGCGCCAGCGCCGTGATAGCGGGGGCCCAAGAGACCCAGTACTTC
19,TRBV28,TRBJ2-1,-,-,CASSLPHQGRGGSRYEQFF,TGTGCCAGCAGTTTACCCCACCAGGGGAGAGGCGGGAGCAGATATGAGCAGTTCTTC
16,TRBV4-1,TRBJ1-4,TRBD1,-,CASSPDRDPTNEKLFF,TGCGCCAGCAGCCCGGACAGGGACCCAACTAATGAAAAACTGTTTTTT
14,TRBV20-1,TRBJ2-1,-,few,CSAIRSSSYNEQFF,TGCAGTGCCATCCGCTCGAGCTCCTACAATGAGCAGTTCTTC
16,TRBV20-1,TRBJ2-1,-,few,CSASLIGTSFYNEQFF,TGCAGTGCTAGTCTAATCGGGACATCCTTTTACAATGAGCAGTTCTTC
13,TRBV20-1,TRBJ2-7,TRBD1,-,CSARGQGAYEQYF,TGCAGTGCTCGGGGACAGGGGGCCTACGAGCAGTACTTC
13,TRBV4-2,TRBJ2-3,-,-,CASSQVGADTQYF,TGTGCCAGCAGCCAAGTGGGAGCTGATACGCAGTATTTT
15,TRBV20-1,TRBJ1-2,-,-,CSAGNSAFGTIGYTF,TGCAGTGCCGGTAATTCGGCTTTCGGGACGATAGGCTACACCTTC
12,TRBV29-1,TRBJ2-7,-,-,CSVGLDSYEQYF,TGCAGCGTCGGATTGGACTCCTACGAGCAGTACTTC
12,TRBV29-1,TRBJ2-4,-,few,CSVEDSRQEQYF,TGCAGCGTTGAAGACAGTCGTCAGGAGCAGTACTTC
13,TRBV20-1,TRBJ1-2,-,few,CSVKRTVQNGYTF,TGCAGTGTTAAACGGACAGTCCAGAATGGCTACACCTTC
14,TRBV7-2,TRBJ2-7,TRBD2,-,CASSDVAGAYEQYF,TGTGCCAGCAGCGACGTGGCGGGGGCCTACGAGCAGTACTTC
16,TRBV5-1,TRBJ2-1,TRBD2,once,CASSVRLAGGYNEQFF,TGCGCCAGCAGCGTCCGACTAGCGGGAGGATACAATGAGCAGTTCTTC
13,TRBV5-1,TRBJ1-2,TRBD1,few,CASRQDRGHGYTF,TGCGCCAGCAGACAAGACAGGGGACATGGCTACACCTTC
16,TRBV7-2,TRBJ2-5,TRBD1,-,CASSSPRTGGQGTQYF,TGTGCCAGCAGCTCCCCTAGGACAGGGGGCCAAGGGACCCAGTACTTC
11,TRBV29-1,TRBJ1-1,-,-,CSVGPNTEAFF,TGCAGCGTTGGTCCGAACACTGAAGCTTTCTTT
14,TRBV2,TRBJ1-5,-,-,CASRTRARNQPQHF,TGTGCCAGCAGAACCAGGGCCCGCAATCAGCCCCAGCATTTT
13,TRBV29-1,TRBJ2-3,TRBD2,-,CSKSTSSTDTQYF,TGCAGCAAATCGACTAGCTCCACAGATACGCAGTATTTT
14,TRBV20-1,TRBJ2-1,-,few,CSARSSFSYNEQFF,TGCAGTGCTAGGTCGTCTTTCTCCTACAATGAGCAGTTCTTC
13,TRBV25-1,TRBJ1-6,-,few,CASSETGYSPLHF,TGTGCCAGCAGTGAAACAGGGTATTCACCCCTCCACTTT
16,TRBV2,TRBJ2-1,TRBD2,-,CASSPTLAAHHNEQFF,TGTGCCAGCAGTCCTACTCTAGCGGCGCATCACAATGAGCAGTTCTTC
14,TRBV10-3,TRBJ1-2,-,few,CAIREAARNYGYTF,TGTGCCATCAGGGAGGCGGCGCGGAACTATGGCTACACCTTC
16,TRBV15,TRBJ1-6,-,-,CATSTSITLGSSPLHF,TGTGCCACCAGCACGTCGATTACCCTCGGGAGTTCACCCCTCCACTTT
14,TRBV2,TRBJ2-5,TRBD1,-,CASRKQGGEETQYF,TGTGCCAGCAGAAAACAGGGGGGAGAAGAGACCCAGTACTTC